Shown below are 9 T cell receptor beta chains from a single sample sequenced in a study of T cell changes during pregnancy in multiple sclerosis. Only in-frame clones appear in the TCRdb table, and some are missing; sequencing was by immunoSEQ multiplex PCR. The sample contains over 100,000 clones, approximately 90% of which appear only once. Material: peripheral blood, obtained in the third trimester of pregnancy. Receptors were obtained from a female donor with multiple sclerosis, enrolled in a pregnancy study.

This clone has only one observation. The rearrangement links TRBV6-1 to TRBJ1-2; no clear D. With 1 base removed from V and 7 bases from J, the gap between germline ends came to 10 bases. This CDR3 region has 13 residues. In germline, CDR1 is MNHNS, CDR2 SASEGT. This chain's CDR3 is CASSEVGVGGYTF. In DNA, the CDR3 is TGTGCCAGCAGTGAAGTCGGGGTAGGTGGCTACACCTTC.

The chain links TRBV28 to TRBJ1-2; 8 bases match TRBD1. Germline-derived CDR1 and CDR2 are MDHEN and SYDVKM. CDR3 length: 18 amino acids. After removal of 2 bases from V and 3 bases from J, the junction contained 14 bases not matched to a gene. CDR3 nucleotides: TGTGCCAGCAGTTTAATGGCGCCCACAGGGGGTCCCGACTATGGCTACACCTTC. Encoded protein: CASSLMAPTGGPDYGYTF.

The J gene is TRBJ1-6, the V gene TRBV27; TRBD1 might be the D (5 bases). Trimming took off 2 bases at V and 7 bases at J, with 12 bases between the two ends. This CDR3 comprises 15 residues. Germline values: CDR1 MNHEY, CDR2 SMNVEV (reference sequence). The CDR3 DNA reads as TGTGCCAGCAGTTTAAGGGACTGGGCCAATTCACCCCTCCACTTT. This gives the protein CASSLRDWANSPLHF.

This CDR3 is CASGLPDSARFF. In DNA form, the CDR3 reads TGTGCTAGTGGTTTGCCGGACTCAGCGCGGTTCTTC. The V call is TRBV12-5, the J call TRBJ2-1; possibly TRBD2 for D (5 bases). The CDR3 contains 12 residues. The V end was cut by 2 bases, the J end by 15 bases, with 14 bases between. CDR1 and CDR2 from the germline V gene are LGHNT and FRNRAP.

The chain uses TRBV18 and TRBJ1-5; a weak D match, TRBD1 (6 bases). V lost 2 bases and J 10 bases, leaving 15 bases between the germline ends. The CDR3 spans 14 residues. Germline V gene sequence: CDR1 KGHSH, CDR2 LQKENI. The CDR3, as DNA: TGTGCCAGCTCACCAATCGACAGGAGCCCCCCCCAGCATTTT. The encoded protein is CASSPIDRSPPQHF. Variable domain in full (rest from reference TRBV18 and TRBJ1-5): NAGVMQNPRHLVRRRGQEARLRCSPMKGHSHVYWYRQLPEEGLKFMVYLQKENIIDESGMPKERFSAEFPKEGPSILRIQQVVRGDSAAYFCASSPIDRSPPQHFGDGTRLSIL.

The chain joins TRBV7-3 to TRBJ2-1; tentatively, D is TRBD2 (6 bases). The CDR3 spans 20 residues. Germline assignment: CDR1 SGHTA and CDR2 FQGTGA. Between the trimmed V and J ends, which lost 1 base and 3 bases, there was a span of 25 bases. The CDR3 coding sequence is TGTGCCAGCAGCTTAAACCCGCTGGGGGAGGTACCAGTTGACTACAATGAGCAGTTCTTC. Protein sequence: CASSLNPLGEVPVDYNEQFF.

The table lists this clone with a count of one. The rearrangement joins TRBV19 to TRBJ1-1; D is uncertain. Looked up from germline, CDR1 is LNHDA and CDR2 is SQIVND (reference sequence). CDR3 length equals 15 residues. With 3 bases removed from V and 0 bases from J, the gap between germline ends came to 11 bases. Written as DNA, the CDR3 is TGTGCCAGTAGTATCCTAGCCCGGCTGAACACTGAAGCTTTCTTT. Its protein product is CASSILARLNTEAFF.

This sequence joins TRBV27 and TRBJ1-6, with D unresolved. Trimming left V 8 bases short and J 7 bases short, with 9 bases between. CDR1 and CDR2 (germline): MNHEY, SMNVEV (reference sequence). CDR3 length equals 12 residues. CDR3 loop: CASSFVNSPLHF. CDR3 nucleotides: TGTGCCAGCTCGTTTGTAAATTCACCCCTCCACTTT.

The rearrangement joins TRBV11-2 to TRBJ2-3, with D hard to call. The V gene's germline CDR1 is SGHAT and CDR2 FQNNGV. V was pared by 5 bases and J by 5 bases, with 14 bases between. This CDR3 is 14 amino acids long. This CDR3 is CASSPPLAGDTQYF. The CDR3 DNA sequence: TGTGCCAGCAGCCCCCCCCTGGCAGGAGATACGCAGTATTTT.